This TCR beta chain came from a study of identical twins. The CDR3 runs 14 residues. The ends lost 4 bases at V and 4 bases at J; junction bases unmatched: 7. Per germline, CDR1 SGHDT and CDR2 YYEEEE. This clonotype was observed many times. TCRdb passed the 5' RACE reads through MiXCR, listing each CDR3 protein once. The data contain hundreds of thousands of distinct CDR3 sequences, roughly 12% of them singletons. These same data were also listed under a study on yellow fever vaccine responses in identical twins.

The chain carries TRBV5-6 and TRBJ2-7, with 8 bases that match TRBD1. The TCR was taken from a woman aged 18 to 35 in good health. The sequenced sample consisted of CD8+ T cells sorted from blood. CDR3 DNA: TGTGCCAGCAGCATAGGGACAGGCAATTACGAGCAGTACGTC. It encodes CASSIGTGNYEQYV.